Each of the 11 T cell receptor beta chains below was sequenced from the same sample in a study of molecular identifiers for immune sequencing clone quantification. A single record per CDR3 protein comes from TCRdb applying MiXCR to the PCR reads. Among about 630,000 distinct CDR3 sequences listed, around 25% were seen once. Sequencing was done on a sample of naive CD8+ T cells from blood, with Jurkat cell RNA spiked in. Subset given: FACS-sorted CD8+CD4-CCR7+CD45RA+ naive T cells. These receptors were taken from a human donor in good health. Some libraries in this study had Jurkat cell RNA spiked in.

This clonotype has ten or more counts. The DNA of the CDR3 is TGCAGTGCTAGAGACGGCAGACAAACTGGGGCCAACGTCCTGACTTTC. This encodes CSARDGRQTGANVLTF. The J gene is TRBJ2-6, the V gene TRBV20-1; D is undetermined. Looked up from germline, CDR1 is DFQATT and CDR2 is SNEGSKA (reference sequence). V lost 0 bases, J lost 2 bases, and 11 bases lay in between. CDR3 length equals 16 residues.

The chain links TRBV6-1 to TRBJ2-7; 8 bases are shared with TRBD1. The CDR3 has 15 amino acids. The J segment lost 0 bases and the V segment lost 6 bases, leaving 7 bases of the junction unmatched. CDR1 is MNHNS and CDR2 is SASEGT in the germline V gene. Here the CDR3 reads CASREWTGHSYEQYF. The CDR3 DNA sequence: TGTGCCAGCAGAGAATGGACAGGGCACTCCTACGAGCAGTACTTC.

Ten or more counts support this clonotype. The rearrangement joins TRBV7-9 to TRBJ2-1; 9 bases are shared with TRBD1. Germline assignment: CDR1 SEHNR and CDR2 FQNEAQ (reference sequence). CDR3 length equals 15 residues. Germline trimming cut 1 base from V and 2 bases from J; bases unmatched to any gene: 0. The CDR3 is CASSLGQGAYNEQFF. The CDR3 DNA follows: TGTGCCAGCAGCTTAGGACAGGGGGCCTACAATGAGCAGTTCTTC.

This clonotype was recorded many times. This chain connects TRBV28 to TRBJ2-3, with TRBD2 identical over 14 bases. The CDR3 contains 16 residues. Germline CDR1 and CDR2: MDHEN and SYDVKM. With V trimmed by 3 bases and J by 7 bases, 6 bases remained unmatched. In DNA, the CDR3 is TGTGCCAGCAGTTTGACTAGCGGGAGGGAGTTGAATACGCAGTATTTT. This encodes CASSLTSGRELNTQYF.

On this clonotype itself: This may arise from a read error, as a much more abundant clone is one base away. The chain uses TRBV30 and TRBJ1-1; D is undetermined. Germline V gene sequence: CDR1 GTSNPN, CDR2 SVGIG (reference sequence). This CDR3 has 13 residues. V shed 0 bases and J shed 3 bases, with 8 bases lying between them. CDR3 sequence (DNA): TGTGCCTGGAGTGTTGGCTGGGACACTGAAGCTTTCTTT. It yields the protein CAWSVGWDTEAFF.

The chain is built from TRBV15 and TRBJ2-3; 9 bases map to TRBD2. Germline V gene lookup returns CDR1 LNHNV and CDR2 YYDKDF (reference sequence). This CDR3 is built from 16 residues. With 4 bases clipped from V and 5 bases from J, the junction kept 10 bases outside the gene matches. CDR3 DNA: TGTGCCACCAGCATTTATTTAGCGGGAGCAGGAGATACGCAGTATTTT. Its protein is CATSIYLAGAGDTQYF.

This clonotype was counted only a few times. The V call is TRBV5-1, the J call TRBJ2-7; 16 nucleotides line up with TRBD2. Unmatched junction bases numbered 3, after V lost 4 bases and J lost 5 bases. This CDR3 comprises 15 residues. Germline values: CDR1 SGHRS, CDR2 YFSETQ. CDR3: CASSQGLAGGDEQYF. DNA of the CDR3: TGCGCCAGCAGCCAGGGACTAGCGGGAGGGGACGAGCAGTACTTC.

This clonotype has only a few counts. The chain carries TRBV25-1 and TRBJ2-5, with D tentatively TRBD2 (5 bases). Germline CDR1 and CDR2: MGHDK and SYGVNS. The length of the CDR3 is 13 residues. V lost 3 bases and J lost 5, with 10 bases in between. The CDR3 DNA reads as TGTGCCAGCAGTGAGTCCTGGGAGGAGACCCAGTACTTC. Residues: CASSESWEETQYF.

This clonotype occurred a few times. CDR3 bases: TGCAGTGCTAGCGCGCGCCGAGCCACCTACGAGCAGTACTTC. Encoded protein: CSASARRATYEQYF. The rearrangement links TRBV20-1 to TRBJ2-7, with D hard to call. This CDR3 has 14 residues. V was trimmed by 3 bases and J by 2 bases, leaving 14 bases between them. Germline V gene data show CDR1 as DFQATT and CDR2 as SNEGSKA (reference sequence).

V is TRBV6-5 and J is TRBJ2-2, with D perhaps TRBD1 or TRBD2 (5 bases each). The length of the CDR3 is 15 residues. V dropped 4 bases and J dropped 7 bases, with 16 bases sitting between them. Per germline, CDR1 MNHEY and CDR2 SVGAGI. CDR3 loop: CASSSRRELVGELFF. In DNA, the CDR3 is TGTGCCAGCAGTTCGCGCAGGGAGCTAGTCGGGGAGCTGTTTTTT.

This clonotype came up many times. The chain carries TRBV4-3 and TRBJ2-7; TRBD1 might be the D (6 bases). This CDR3 comprises 14 residues. Germline V lookup: CDR1 LGHNA, CDR2 YSLEER. Trimming removed 2 bases at V and 3 bases at J, with 11 bases between. CDR3 amino acids: CASSQNYRDYEQYF. The CDR3 nucleotides are TGCGCCAGCAGCCAAAATTACAGGGACTACGAGCAGTACTTC.